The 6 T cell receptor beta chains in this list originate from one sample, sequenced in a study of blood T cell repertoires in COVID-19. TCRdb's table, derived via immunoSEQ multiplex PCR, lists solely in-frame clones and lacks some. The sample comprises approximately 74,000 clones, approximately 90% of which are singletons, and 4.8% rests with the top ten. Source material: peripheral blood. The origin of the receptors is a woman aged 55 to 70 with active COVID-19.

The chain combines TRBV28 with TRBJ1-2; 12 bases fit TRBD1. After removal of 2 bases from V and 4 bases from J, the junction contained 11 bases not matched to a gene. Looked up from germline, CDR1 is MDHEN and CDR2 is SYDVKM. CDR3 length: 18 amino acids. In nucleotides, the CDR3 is TGTGCCAGCAGTTTAGGGGGACAGGGGGCGCGTCGGATCTATGGCTACACCTTC. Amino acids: CASSLGGQGARRIYGYTF.

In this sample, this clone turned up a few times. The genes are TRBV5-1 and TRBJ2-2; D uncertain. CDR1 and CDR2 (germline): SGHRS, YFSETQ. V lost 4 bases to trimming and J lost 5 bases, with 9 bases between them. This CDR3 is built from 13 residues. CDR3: CASSLGQTGELFF. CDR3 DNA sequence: TGCGCCAGCAGCCTAGGCCAGACCGGGGAGCTGTTTTTT.

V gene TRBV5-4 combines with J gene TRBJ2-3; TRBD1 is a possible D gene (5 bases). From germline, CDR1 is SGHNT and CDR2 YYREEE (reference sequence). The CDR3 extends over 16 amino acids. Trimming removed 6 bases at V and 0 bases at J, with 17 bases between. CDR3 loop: CASTPRRGSSTDTQYF. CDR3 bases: TGTGCCAGCACCCCCCGTAGGGGATCTAGCACAGATACGCAGTATTTT.

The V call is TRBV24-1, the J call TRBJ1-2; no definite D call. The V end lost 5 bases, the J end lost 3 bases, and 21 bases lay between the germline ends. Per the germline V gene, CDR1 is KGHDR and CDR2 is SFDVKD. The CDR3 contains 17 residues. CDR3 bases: TGTGCCACCAGTGGTAGTCTATCACCGCGACGGGACTATGGCTACACCTTC. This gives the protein CATSGSLSPRRDYGYTF.

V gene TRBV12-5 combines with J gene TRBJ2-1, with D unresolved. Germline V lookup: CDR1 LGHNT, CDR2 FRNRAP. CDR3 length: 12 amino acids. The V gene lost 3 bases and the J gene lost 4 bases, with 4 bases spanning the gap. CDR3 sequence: CASGLTYNEQFF. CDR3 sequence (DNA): TGTGCTAGTGGTTTAACTTACAATGAGCAGTTCTTC.

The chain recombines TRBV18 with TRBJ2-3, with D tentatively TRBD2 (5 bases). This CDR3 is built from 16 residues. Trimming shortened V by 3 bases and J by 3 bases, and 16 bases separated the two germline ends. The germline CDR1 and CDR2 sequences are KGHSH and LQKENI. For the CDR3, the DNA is TGTGCCAGCTCACCCCCCGGTAGGAGCGGAACAGATACGCAGTATTTT. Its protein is CASSPPGRSGTDTQYF.